This T cell receptor (beta chain) stems from a study of T cells in Graves' hyperthyroidism and ophthalmopathy. RNA transcripts yielded amplified TCR beta CDR3 regions. A first-round RT-PCR of the TCR CDR3 used the HTBI primer set. Each CDR3 protein gets one entry after TCRdb re-called the multiplex PCR reads with MiXCR. The repertoire consists of fewer than 300,000 distinct CDR3 sequences, with approximately 16% occurring once and the leading ten covering roughly 31%. Unmatched junction bases numbered 6, after V lost 0 bases and J lost 8 bases. The length of the CDR3 is 15 residues. Germline lookup yields CDR1 DFQATT and CDR2 SNEGSKA (reference sequence). This clonotype came up many times.

The sequence came from a woman in her 50s with Graves' hyperthyroidism that later progressed to Graves' ophthalmopathy. Sample: blood. The chain employs TRBV20-1 and TRBJ2-1, with 11 bases aligning to TRBD2. This CDR3 is CSARDTASGRYEQFF. CDR3 DNA: TGCAGTGCTAGAGATACCGCTAGCGGGAGGTATGAGCAGTTCTTC.